This T cell receptor (beta chain) was identified in a study of blood T cell repertoires in COVID-19. Participant age was roughly 18 to 90 years, and participants resided in roughly 25 US areas. Participant-given clinical history determined each cohort assignment. Germline lookup yields CDR1 SEHNR and CDR2 FQNEAQ (reference sequence). Trimming stripped 6 bases from V and 4 bases from J, with 12 bases between. The CDR3 runs 14 residues. Generated by immunoSEQ multiplex PCR, the TCRdb table keeps only in-frame clones and is missing some. This table has approximately 250,000 clones, approximately 90% appearing once.

The specimen sequenced was PBMCs or T cells enriched from blood (not recorded which). The source is a man aged 40-49 years who had been exposed to COVID-19. The rearrangement uses TRBV7-9 and TRBJ2-2; D unclear. CDR3 in DNA: TGTGCCAGCAGTCTCGATGCCGGCACCGGGGAGCTGTTTTTT. It codes for CASSLDAGTGELFF. The variable domain in full, with the rest retrieved from reference TRBV7-9 and TRBJ2-2, is DTGVSQNPRHKITKRGQNVTFRCDPISEHNRLYWYRQTLGQGPEFLTYFQNEAQLEKSRLLSDRFSAERPKGSFSTLEIQRTEQGDSAMYLCASSLDAGTGELFFGEGSRLTVL.